Reported below is one TCR beta chain. Its recognized antigen is unknown. No much larger clone exists at a distance of one base, and base qualities are not known. Library generation was performed with 5' RACE. Reads for this sample came from an Illumina HiSeq 2500. A second PCR of about 6 to 11 cycles was run with a J-beta primer mix and a sample-barcoded 5' primer. Each TCR beta cDNA molecule received a unique molecular identifier from a template-switch 5' adaptor carrying 12 random nucleotides. Each sample yielded at least 2.5 million CDR3-containing paired-end reads. First-strand cDNA synthesis was performed from all RNA using the Mint cDNA synthesis kit, with priming by a TRBC-specific oligonucleotide. Following uracil-DNA glycosylase treatment, all cDNA underwent a first 18-cycle PCR with the universal primers M1SS and BC2_uni_R. The original pipeline was this. Normalization of each sample was performed by random selection of 1 million high-quality reads, each carrying a distinct molecular identifier. Reads with shared molecular identifiers were discarded instead of being binned into consensus sequences. CDR3 identification, clonotype clustering and error correction used MiTCR with a Q25 quality threshold and the strictest error-elimination algorithm. Lower-bound total TCR beta diversity was estimated with a nonparametric unseen species model using Euler transformation. TCRdb itself trimmed the public reads at Q25 with fastp, ran MiXCR and retained productive beta chains. Entries that share a CDR3 protein sequence are merged under the most common genes and DNA. The V and J calls come from TCRdb's annotation, not from the publication. The sample table contains 1.5 million to 2 million distinct CDR3 sequences; only one count was recorded for roughly 28% of them. About 7.7% of the sample goes to the ten largest clones.

The germline V gene sets CDR1 to SGHTA and CDR2 to FQGNSA. V loses 8 bases at its end and J loses 6 bases; junction bases beyond the gene matches: 10. The CDR3, cysteine through phenylalanine, is 15 amino acids long. Only the CDR3 portion is preserved as DNA: 45 bases, with reading frame beginning at the first base. The 39 donors, aged about 6 to 95 years, were systemically healthy Caucasian individuals from Russia. Roughly 9.5 milliliters of peripheral blood were drawn from each donor into EDTA-treated Vacutainer tubes. Ficoll-Paque density-gradient centrifugation was used to isolate PBMCs, with at least 6 million obtained per sample. Total RNA, at least 6 micrograms per sample, was extracted from PBMCs with Trizol reagent. For every donor, flow cytometry on a PBMC aliquot measured the percentage of naive CD45RAhigh/CD27high T cells. The source of the sample is a study of blood T cells in healthy people across ages (dated by TCRdb to about 2015). For the study in its entirety: In model experiments, roughly one uniquely barcoded TCR beta cDNA molecule per two T cells was captured by template switching. Donors of different ages were randomly distributed across sequencing lanes to avoid experimental bias. Age-related changes in TCR beta repertoire diversity were measured in the study by deep sequencing normalized with unique cDNA molecular identifiers. For two donors (one aged 18 to 30 and one aged 80 or older), the study analyzed two additional independent replicas of 1 million unique cDNA reads from the same blood draw. Four age groups were formed from the donors: young (average 16 years), middle-aged (approximately 39), aged (under 70) and long-lived (about 75). Points the paper makes about the study in general: Observed TCR beta diversity per million T cells fell roughly linearly with age, and a significant reduction was already apparent by age roughly 40. Bulk unsorted PBMC profiling prevented conclusive comparison of naive and antigen-experienced compartments. Compared with the aged group, the long-lived group had more naive CD4+ T cells, fewer expanded clones and increased TCR diversity, a pattern suggesting age selection. Estimates of total diversity from one million sequenced T cells were regarded as lower bounds and underestimates. Because the CMV infection status of the donors was unknown, age-related changes in expanded clonotypes may potentially have been confounded. A strong correlation was found between observed TCR beta diversity and the percentage of naive T cells measured by flow cytometry.

Sequences were obtained from blood. This sequence was found in a woman aged 25 to 39 in good health. The sequence links TRBV7-2 to TRBJ1-6; TRBD1 agrees with 7 junctional bases. The nucleotides are TGTGCCAGCTCTCGAGGGGACAGCTTTAATTCACCCCTCCACTTT. Translated, this gives CASSRGDSFNSPLHF.